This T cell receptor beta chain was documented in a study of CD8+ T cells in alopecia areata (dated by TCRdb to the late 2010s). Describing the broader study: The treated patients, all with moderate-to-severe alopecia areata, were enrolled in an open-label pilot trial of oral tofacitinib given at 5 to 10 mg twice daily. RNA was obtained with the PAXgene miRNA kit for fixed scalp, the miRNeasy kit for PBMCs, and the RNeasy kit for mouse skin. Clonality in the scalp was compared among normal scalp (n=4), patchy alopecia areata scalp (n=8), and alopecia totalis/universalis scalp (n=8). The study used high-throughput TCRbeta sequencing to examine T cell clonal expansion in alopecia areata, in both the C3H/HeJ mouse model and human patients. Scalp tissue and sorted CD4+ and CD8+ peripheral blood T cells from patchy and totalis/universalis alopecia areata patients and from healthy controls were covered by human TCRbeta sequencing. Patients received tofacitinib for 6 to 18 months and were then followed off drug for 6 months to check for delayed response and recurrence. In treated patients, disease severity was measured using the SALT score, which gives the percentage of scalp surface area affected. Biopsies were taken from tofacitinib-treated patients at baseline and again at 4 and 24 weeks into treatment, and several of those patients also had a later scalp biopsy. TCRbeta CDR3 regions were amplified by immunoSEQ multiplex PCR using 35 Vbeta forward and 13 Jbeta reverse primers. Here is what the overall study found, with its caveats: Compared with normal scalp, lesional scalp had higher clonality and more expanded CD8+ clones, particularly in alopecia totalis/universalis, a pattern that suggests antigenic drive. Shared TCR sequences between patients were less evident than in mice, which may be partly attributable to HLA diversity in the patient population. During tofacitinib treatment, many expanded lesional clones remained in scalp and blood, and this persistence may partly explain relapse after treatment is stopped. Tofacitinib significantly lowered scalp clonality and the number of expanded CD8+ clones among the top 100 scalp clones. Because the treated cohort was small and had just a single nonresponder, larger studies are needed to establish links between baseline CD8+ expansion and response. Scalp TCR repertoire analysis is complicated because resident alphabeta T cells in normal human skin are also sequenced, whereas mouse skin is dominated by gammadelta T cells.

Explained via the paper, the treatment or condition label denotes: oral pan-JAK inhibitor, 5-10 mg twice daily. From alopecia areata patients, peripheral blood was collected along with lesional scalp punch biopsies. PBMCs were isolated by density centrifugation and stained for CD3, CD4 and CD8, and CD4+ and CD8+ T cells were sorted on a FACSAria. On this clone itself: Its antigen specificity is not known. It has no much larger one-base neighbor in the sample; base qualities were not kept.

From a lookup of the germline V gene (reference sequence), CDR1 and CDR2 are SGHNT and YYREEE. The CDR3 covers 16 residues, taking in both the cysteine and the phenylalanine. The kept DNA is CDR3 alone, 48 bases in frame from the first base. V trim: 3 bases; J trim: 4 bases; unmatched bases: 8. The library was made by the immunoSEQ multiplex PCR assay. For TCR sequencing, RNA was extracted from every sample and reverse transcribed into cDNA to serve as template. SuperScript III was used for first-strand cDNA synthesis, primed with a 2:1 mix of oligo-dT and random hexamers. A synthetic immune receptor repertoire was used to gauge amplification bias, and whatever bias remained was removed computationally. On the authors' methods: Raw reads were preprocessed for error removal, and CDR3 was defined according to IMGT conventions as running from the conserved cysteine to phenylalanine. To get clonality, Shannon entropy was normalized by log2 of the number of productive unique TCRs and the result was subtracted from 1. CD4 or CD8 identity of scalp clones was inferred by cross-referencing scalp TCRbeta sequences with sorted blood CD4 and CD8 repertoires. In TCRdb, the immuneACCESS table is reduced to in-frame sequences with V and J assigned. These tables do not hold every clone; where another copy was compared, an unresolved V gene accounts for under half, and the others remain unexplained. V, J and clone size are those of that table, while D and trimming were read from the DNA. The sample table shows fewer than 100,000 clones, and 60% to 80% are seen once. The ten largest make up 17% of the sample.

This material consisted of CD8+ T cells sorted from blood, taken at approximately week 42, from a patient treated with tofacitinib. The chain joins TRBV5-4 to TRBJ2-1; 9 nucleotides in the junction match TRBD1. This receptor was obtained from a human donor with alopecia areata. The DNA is TGTGCCAGCAGCTCCTTCACGGACAGGGGTTACAATGAGCAGTTCTTC. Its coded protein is CASSSFTDRGYNEQFF. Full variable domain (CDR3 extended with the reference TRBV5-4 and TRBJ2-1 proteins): ETGVTQSPTHLIKTRGQQVTLRCSSQSGHNTVSWYQQALGQGPQFIFQYYREEENGRGNFPPRFSGLQFPNYSSELNVNALELDDSALYLCASSSFTDRGYNEQFFGPGTRLTVL.